This T cell receptor beta chain appears in the sequencing data of a study of shared clonotypes between healthy human individuals. TCRdb's table, derived via immunoSEQ multiplex PCR, lists solely in-frame clones and lacks some. The sample carries millions of clones, around nine tenths recorded once. Points on this clone: Its antigen remains unidentified. This sample also contains other DNA sequences that code for the same CDR3.

Everyone who donated was a Caucasian adult who lived in Nashville, Tennessee. Investigators divided CD4+ cells into CD45RA+ naive and CD45RA-negative memory subsets. The length of the CDR3 is 12 residues. CDR1 is MDHEN and CDR2 is SYDVKM in the germline V gene. V lost 3 bases and J lost 8, with 10 bases in between. Regarding the study as a whole: Among a handful of donors, about 4.6% of naive CD4 clonotypes were found in common. Generally, estimated richness proved larger in naive subsets than it did in memory subsets.

This clonotype originated in a young man in good health. J is TRBJ1-2 and V is TRBV28; D ambiguous. The sequenced material came from naive CD4+ T cells sorted from blood. The subset: CD45RA+ positively selected. CDR3 in amino acids: CASSFLGGGYTF. As DNA, the CDR3 is TGTGCCAGCAGTTTTCTCGGAGGAGGCTACACCTTC.